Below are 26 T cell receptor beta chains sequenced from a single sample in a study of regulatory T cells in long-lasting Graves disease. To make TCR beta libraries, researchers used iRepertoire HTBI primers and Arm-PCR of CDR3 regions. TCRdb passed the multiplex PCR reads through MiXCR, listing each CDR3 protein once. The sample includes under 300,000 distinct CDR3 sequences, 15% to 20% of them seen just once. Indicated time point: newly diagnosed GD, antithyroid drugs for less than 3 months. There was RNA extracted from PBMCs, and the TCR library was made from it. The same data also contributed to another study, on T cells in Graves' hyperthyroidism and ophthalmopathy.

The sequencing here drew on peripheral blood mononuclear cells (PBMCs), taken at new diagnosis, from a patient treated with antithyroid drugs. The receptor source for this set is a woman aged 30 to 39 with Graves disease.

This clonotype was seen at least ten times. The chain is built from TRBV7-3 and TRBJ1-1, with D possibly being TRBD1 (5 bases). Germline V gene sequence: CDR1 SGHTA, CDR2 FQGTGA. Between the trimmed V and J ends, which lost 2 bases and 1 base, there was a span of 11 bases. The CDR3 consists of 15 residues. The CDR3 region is CASSLWPGKNTEAFF. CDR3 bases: TGTGCCAGCAGCTTATGGCCAGGGAAGAACACTGAAGCTTTCTTT.

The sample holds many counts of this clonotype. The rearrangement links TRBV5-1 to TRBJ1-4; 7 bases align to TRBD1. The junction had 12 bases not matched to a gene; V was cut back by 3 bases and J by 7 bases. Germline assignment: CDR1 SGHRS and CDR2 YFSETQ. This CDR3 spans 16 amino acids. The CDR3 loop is CASSSNTGAGSEKLFF. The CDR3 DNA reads TGCGCCAGCAGCTCTAATACAGGGGCGGGCAGTGAAAAACTGTTTTTT.

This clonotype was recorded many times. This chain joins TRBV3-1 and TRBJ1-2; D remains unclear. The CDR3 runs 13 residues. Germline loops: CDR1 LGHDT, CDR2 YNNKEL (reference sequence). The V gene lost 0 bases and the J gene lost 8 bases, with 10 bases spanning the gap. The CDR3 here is CASSQDLRYGYTF. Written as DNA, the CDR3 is TGTGCCAGCAGCCAAGATTTACGTTACGGCTACACCTTC.

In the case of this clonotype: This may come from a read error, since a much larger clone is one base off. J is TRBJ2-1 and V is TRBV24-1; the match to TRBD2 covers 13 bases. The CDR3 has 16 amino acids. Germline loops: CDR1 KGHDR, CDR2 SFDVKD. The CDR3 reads CATSDPGTSGEDERFF. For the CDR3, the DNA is TGTGCCACCAGTGATCCCGGGACTAGCGGGGAGGATGAGCGGTTCTTC.

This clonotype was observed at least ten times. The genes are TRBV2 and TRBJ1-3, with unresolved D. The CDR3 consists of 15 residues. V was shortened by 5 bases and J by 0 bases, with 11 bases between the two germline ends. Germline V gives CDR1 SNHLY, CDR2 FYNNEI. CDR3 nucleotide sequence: TGTGCCAGCAGTTCCCCACGGGGCTCTGGAAACACCATATATTTT. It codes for CASSSPRGSGNTIYF.

CDR3 sequence: CSAPGLAGAGETQYF. The CDR3 DNA reads TGCAGTGCGCCGGGACTAGCGGGGGCCGGGGAGACCCAGTACTTC. The chain recombines TRBV20-1 with TRBJ2-5; TRBD2 matches 14 bases. Germline V gene sequence: CDR1 DFQATT, CDR2 SNEGSKA (reference sequence). The length of the CDR3 is 15 residues. Germline trimming cut 6 bases from V and 5 bases from J; bases unmatched to any gene: 8.

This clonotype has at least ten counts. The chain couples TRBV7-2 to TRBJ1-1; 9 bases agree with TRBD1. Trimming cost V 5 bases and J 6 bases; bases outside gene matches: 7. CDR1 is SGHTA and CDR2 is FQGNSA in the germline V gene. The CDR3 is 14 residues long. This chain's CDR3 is CASSLDRGNAEAFF. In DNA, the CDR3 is TGTGCCAGCAGCCTGGACAGGGGAAACGCTGAAGCTTTCTTT.

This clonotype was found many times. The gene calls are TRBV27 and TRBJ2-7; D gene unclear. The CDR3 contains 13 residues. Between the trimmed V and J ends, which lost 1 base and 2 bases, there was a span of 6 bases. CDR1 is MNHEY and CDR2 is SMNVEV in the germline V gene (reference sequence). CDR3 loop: CASSLYPAYEQYF. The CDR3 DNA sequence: TGTGCCAGCAGTTTATACCCAGCCTACGAGCAGTACTTC.

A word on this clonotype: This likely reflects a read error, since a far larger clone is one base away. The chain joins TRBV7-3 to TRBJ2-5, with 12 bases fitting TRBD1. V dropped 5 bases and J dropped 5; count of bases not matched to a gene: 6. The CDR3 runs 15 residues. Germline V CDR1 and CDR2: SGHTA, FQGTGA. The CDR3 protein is CASSPGTGGLETQYF. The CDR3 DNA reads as TGTGCCAGCAGCCCCGGGACAGGGGGCCTGGAGACCCAGTACTTC.

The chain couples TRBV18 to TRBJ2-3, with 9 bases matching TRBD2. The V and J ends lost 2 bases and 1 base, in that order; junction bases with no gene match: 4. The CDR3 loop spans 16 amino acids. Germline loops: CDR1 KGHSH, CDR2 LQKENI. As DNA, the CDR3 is TGTGCCAGCTCACCAGTAGCGGGGGCCCGCACAGATACGCAGTATTTT. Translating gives CASSPVAGARTDTQYF.

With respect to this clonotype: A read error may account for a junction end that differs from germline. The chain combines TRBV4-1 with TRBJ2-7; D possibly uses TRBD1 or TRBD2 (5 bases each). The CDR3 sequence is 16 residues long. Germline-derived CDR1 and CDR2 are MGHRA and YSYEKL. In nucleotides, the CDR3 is TGTGCCAGCAGCCACAGGCCGGGACGGAGCTCCTACGAGCAGTACTTC. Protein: CASSHRPGRSSYEQYF.

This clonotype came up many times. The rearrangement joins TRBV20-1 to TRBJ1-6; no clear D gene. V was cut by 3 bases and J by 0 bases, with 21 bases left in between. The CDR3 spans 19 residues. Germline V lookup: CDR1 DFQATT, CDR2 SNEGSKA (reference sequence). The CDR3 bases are TGCAGTGCTAGTTTAGCCCGAAGAGGACCGAGCTCCTATAATTCACCCCTCCACTTT. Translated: CSASLARRGPSSYNSPLHF.

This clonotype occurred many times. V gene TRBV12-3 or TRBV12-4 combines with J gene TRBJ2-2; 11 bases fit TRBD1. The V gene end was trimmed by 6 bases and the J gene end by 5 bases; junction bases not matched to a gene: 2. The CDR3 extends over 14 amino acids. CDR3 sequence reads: CASRGTGGTGELFF. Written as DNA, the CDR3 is TGTGCCAGCAGGGGGACAGGGGGAACCGGGGAGCTGTTTTTT.

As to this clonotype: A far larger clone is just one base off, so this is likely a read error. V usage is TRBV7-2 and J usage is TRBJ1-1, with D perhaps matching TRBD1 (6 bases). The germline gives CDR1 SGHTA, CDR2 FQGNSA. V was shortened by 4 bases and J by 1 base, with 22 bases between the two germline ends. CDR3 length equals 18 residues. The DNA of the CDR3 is TGTGCCAGCAGCTCAGTCCCCCCGCGGACAGCCTCGAACACTGAAGCTTTCTTT. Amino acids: CASSSVPPRTASNTEAFF. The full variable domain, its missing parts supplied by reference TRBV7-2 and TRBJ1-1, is GAGVSQSPSNKVTEKGKDVELRCDPISGHTALYWYRQSLGQGLEFLIYFQGNSAPDKSGLPSDRFSAERTGGSVSTLTIQRTQQEDSAVYLCASSSVPPRTASNTEAFFGQGTRLTVV.

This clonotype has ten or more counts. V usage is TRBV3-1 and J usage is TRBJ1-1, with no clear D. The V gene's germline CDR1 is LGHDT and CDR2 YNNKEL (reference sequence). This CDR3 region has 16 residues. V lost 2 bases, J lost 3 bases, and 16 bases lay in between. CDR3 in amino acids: CASSQQDGHPDTEAFF. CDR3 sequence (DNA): TGTGCCAGCAGCCAACAGGACGGTCACCCTGACACTGAAGCTTTCTTT. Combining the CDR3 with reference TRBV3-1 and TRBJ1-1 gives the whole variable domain DTAVSQTPKYLVTQMGNDKSIKCEQNLGHDTMYWYKQDSKKFLKIMFSYNNKELIINETVPNRFSPKSPDKAHLNLHINSLELGDSAVYFCASSQQDGHPDTEAFFGQGTRLTVV.

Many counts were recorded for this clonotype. CDR3 sequence reads: CASRRDPAETQYF. CDR3 nucleotide sequence: TGTGCCAGCAGACGAGACCCGGCGGAGACCCAGTACTTC. The rearrangement joins TRBV7-2 to TRBJ2-1; D gene ambiguous. The DNA matches TRBJ2-5 better at its end, which makes the J call doubtful. Germline CDR1 is SGHTA and CDR2 is FQGNSA. This CDR3 is built from 13 residues.

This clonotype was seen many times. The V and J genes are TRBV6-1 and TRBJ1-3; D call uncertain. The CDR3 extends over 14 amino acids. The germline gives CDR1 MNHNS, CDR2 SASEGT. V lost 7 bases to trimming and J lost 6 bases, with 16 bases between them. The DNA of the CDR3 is TGTGCCAGCACCCGCCTCGGGGAGGAAAACACCATATATTTT. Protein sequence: CASTRLGEENTIYF.

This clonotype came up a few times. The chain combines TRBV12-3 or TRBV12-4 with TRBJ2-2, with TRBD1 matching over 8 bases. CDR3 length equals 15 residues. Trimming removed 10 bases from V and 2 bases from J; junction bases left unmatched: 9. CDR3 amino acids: CAILSRGRNTGELFF. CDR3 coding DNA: TGTGCCATCCTTTCCAGGGGGCGAAACACCGGGGAGCTGTTTTTT.

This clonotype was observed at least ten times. The CDR3 loop is CASRYRVGYGYTF. CDR3 sequence (DNA): TGTGCCAGCAGGTACAGGGTTGGCTATGGCTACACCTTC. V gene TRBV6-5 combines with J gene TRBJ1-2; possibly TRBD1 for D (6 bases). Trimming took 6 bases from V and 4 from J, leaving 12 bases between them. CDR1 is MNHEY, CDR2 SVGAGI, per germline. The CDR3 has 13 amino acids.

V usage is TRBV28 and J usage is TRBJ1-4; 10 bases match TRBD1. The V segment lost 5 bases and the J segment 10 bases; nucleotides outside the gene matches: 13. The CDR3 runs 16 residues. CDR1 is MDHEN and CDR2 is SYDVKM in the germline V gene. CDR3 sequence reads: CASSGITGTGVGKLFF. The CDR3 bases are TGTGCCAGCAGTGGAATAACCGGGACAGGGGTTGGAAAACTGTTTTTT.

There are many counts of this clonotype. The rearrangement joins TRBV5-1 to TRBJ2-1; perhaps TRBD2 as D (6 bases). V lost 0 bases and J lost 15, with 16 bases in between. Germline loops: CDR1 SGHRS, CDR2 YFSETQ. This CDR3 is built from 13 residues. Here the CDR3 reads CASSLGGSSVPFF. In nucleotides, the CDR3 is TGCGCCAGCAGCTTGGGAGGCTCTAGCGTGCCGTTCTTC.

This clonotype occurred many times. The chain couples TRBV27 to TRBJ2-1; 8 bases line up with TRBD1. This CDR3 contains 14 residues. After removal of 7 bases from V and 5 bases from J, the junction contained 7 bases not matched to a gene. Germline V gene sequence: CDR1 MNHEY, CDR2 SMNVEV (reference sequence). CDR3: CASTHRDRHNEQFF. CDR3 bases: TGTGCCAGCACTCACCGGGACAGGCACAATGAGCAGTTCTTC.

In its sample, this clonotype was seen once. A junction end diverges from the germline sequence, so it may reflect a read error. The CDR3 sequence: CSVLTGEALF. CDR3 bases: TGCAGCGTGTTGACAGGAGAAGCTCTCTTT. The genes are TRBV29-1 and TRBJ1-1; possibly TRBD1 for D (6 bases). Germline V gives CDR1 SQVTM, CDR2 ANQGSEA. This CDR3 comprises 10 residues.

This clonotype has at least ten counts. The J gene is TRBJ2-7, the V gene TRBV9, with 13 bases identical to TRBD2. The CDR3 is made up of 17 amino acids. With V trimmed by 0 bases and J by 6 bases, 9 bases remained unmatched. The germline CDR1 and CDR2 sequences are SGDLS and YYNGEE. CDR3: CASSVDTSGGAFPEQYF. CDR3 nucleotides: TGTGCCAGCAGCGTAGATACTAGCGGGGGGGCATTCCCCGAGCAGTACTTC.

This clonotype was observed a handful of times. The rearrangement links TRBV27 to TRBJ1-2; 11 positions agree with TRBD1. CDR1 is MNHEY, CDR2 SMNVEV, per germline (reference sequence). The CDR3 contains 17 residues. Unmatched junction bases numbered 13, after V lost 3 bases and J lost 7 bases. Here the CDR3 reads CASSFLTTGQGAIGYTF. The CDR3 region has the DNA TGTGCCAGCAGTTTCCTTACCACCGGACAGGGGGCTATTGGCTACACCTTC.

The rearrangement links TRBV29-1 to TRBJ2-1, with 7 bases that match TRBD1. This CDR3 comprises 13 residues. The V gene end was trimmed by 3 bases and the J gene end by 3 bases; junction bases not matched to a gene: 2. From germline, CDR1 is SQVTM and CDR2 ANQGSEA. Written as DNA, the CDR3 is TGCAGCGTTGAGGGGACAGACTACAATGAGCAGTTCTTC. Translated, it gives CSVEGTDYNEQFF.